This record looks at one T cell receptor beta chain sequence and its context. A read error may produce the germline difference seen at one junction end. The record originates from a study of blood T cells in healthy people across ages. The CDR3 covers 14 residues. Through a sample-barcoded 5' primer and a J-beta primer mix, a second PCR was run for roughly 6 to 11 cycles. TCRdb reanalysed the 5' RACE reads using MiXCR and keeps one entry per CDR3 protein. Of 1.5 million to 2 million distinct CDR3 sequences listed, roughly 52% are singletons. Sequenced sample: blood. The J gene is TRBJ1-6, the V gene TRBV12-3 or TRBV12-4; D is possibly TRBD1 (5 bases). The sequence was obtained from a middle-aged woman in good health. The CDR3 is CARSSQAGDSPLHF. The CDR3 DNA reads TGTGCCCGCAGTTCACAGGCCGGGGATTCACCCCTCCACTTT.